One and the same sample provided the 9 T cell receptor beta chains below, sequenced in a study of cytomegalovirus exposure and HLA in healthy donors. The primer mix had 60 Vbeta and 13 Jbeta primers. Libraries were prepared by immunoSEQ multiplex PCR; TCRdb keeps only in-frame clonotypes and omits some of them. The sample lists roughly 230,000 clones; roughly 84% were seen once. Sequencing input: PBMCs. Receptors originate from a girl aged 2-10 years in good health and CMV-seronegative.

This sequence joins TRBV4-1 and TRBJ1-1, with D perhaps TRBD1 (6 bases). The V end lost 0 bases, the J end lost 1 base, and 18 bases lay between the germline ends. The V gene's germline CDR1 is MGHRA and CDR2 YSYEKL. This CDR3 contains 18 residues. The CDR3 sequence: CASSQDPTRGGQNTEAFF. DNA of the CDR3: TGCGCCAGCAGCCAAGATCCGACCCGGGGGGGCCAGAACACTGAAGCTTTCTTT.

V is TRBV19 and J is TRBJ2-2; D unclear. The germline V and J ends were trimmed by 5 bases and 1 base, with 8 bases remaining between them. Germline V gene sequence: CDR1 LNHDA, CDR2 SQIVND (reference sequence). The CDR3 consists of 14 residues. CDR3 DNA: TGTGCCAGTAGTTCTCGACAGAACACCGGGGAGCTGTTTTTT. This translates into CASSSRQNTGELFF.

CDR3 sequence (DNA): TGTGCCAGCGCTCGCGGCGGCAGTTACGAGCAGTACTTC. The encoded protein is CASARGGSYEQYF. The J gene is TRBJ2-7, the V gene TRBV27; D not resolved. Trimming left V 8 bases short and J 4 bases short, with 15 bases between. This CDR3 region has 13 residues. Germline V CDR1 and CDR2: MNHEY, SMNVEV (reference sequence).

CDR3 sequence (DNA): TGTGCCAGCAGCACGGACTTGGGGGAGACCCAGTACTTC. The encoded protein is CASSTDLGETQYF. V usage is TRBV5-6 and J usage is TRBJ2-5; maybe TRBD2 (5 bases). This CDR3 region has 13 residues. Per germline, CDR1 SGHDT and CDR2 YYEEEE. Trimming took 4 bases from V and 5 from J, leaving 12 bases between them. Filled out from reference TRBV5-6 and TRBJ2-5, the complete variable domain reads DAGVTQSPTHLIKTRGQQVTLRCSPKSGHDTVSWYQQALGQGPQFIFQYYEEEERQRGNFPDRFSGHQFPNYSSELNVNALLLGDSALYLCASSTDLGETQYFGPGTRLLVL.

The rearrangement links TRBV18 to TRBJ1-2; no firm D call. V gave up 0 bases and J gave up 8 bases, with 10 bases separating them. Germline CDR1 KGHSH, CDR2 LQKENI. The CDR3 is made up of 13 amino acids. The CDR3 protein is CASSPPYFVGYTF. For the CDR3, the DNA is TGTGCCAGCTCACCACCGTACTTCGTAGGCTACACCTTC.

The CDR3 DNA reads TGTGCCAGCAGGGGAGAGGTAGGGGAGGCAGATACGCAGTATTTT. Its translation: CASRGEVGEADTQYF. The chain uses TRBV27 and TRBJ2-3; D is perhaps TRBD2 (6 bases). Trimming cost V 6 bases and J 4 bases, with 17 bases left between them. Germline lookup yields CDR1 MNHEY and CDR2 SMNVEV (reference sequence). The CDR3 is 15 residues long.

V usage is TRBV7-9 and J usage is TRBJ2-5; D might be TRBD1 (6 bases). Germline-derived CDR1 and CDR2 are SEHNR and FQNEAQ (reference sequence). The CDR3 covers 14 residues. The germline V and J ends were trimmed by 1 base and 1 base, with 7 bases remaining between them. The CDR3 sequence is CASSLGQAQETQYF. The CDR3 nucleotides read TGTGCCAGCAGCTTAGGACAGGCCCAAGAGACCCAGTACTTC. The whole variable domain, remainder taken from reference TRBV7-9 and TRBJ2-5, is DTGVSQNPRHKITKRGQNVTFRCDPISEHNRLYWYRQTLGQGPEFLTYFQNEAQLEKSRLLSDRFSAERPKGSFSTLEIQRTEQGDSAMYLCASSLGQAQETQYFGPGTRLLVL.

The chain carries TRBV7-8 and TRBJ2-7; 7 bases fit TRBD1. Trimming took 5 bases from V and 1 from J; bases not matched to a gene: 11. The CDR3 has 16 residues. Germline V gene data show CDR1 as SGHVS and CDR2 as FQNEAQ. The CDR3 spells CASSPRGQTLSYEQYF. DNA of the CDR3: TGTGCCAGCAGCCCAAGGGGACAGACTCTTTCCTACGAGCAGTACTTC.

The gene calls are TRBV15 and TRBJ1-6; 8 positions match TRBD1. Germline V CDR1 and CDR2: LNHNV, YYDKDF (reference sequence). This CDR3 comprises 15 residues. Trimming cost V 0 bases and J 9 bases; bases outside gene matches: 4. DNA of the CDR3: TGTGCCACCAGCAGAGATCGCGGGACAGGTTCACCCCTCCACTTT. It codes for CATSRDRGTGSPLHF.